The 20 T cell receptor beta chains below were found in one sample sequenced in a study of blood T cell repertoires in COVID-19. Clones were read by immunoSEQ multiplex PCR, and TCRdb kept only the in-frame ones, dropping some. The sample lists about 380,000 clones; more than 75% were seen once. Material for sequencing was PBMCs or T cells enriched from blood (not recorded which). These receptors were collected from a woman under 30 who had recovered from COVID-19.

The V and J genes are TRBV5-1 and TRBJ1-3, with D unclear. Germline V gene lookup returns CDR1 SGHRS and CDR2 YFSETQ. V was clipped by 3 bases and J by 0 bases, with 7 bases between them. This CDR3 region has 14 residues. The CDR3, as DNA: TGCGCCAGCAGCTCGGGAATCTCTGGAAACACCATATATTTT. It encodes CASSSGISGNTIYF. The variable domain in full, completed from reference TRBV5-1 and TRBJ1-3, reads KAGVTQTPRYLIKTRGQQVTLSCSPISGHRSVSWYQQTPGQGLQFLFEYFSETQRNKGNFPGRFSGRQFSNSRSEMNVSTLELGDSALYLCASSSGISGNTIYFGEGSWLTVV.

This sequence joins TRBV7-9 and TRBJ1-2; possibly TRBD1 for D (5 bases). The CDR3 loop spans 13 amino acids. Trimming removed 7 bases at V and 4 bases at J, with 13 bases between. Germline values: CDR1 SEHNR, CDR2 FQNEAQ (reference sequence). Here the CDR3 reads CASTQPGGYGYTF. DNA for the CDR3: TGTGCCAGCACCCAACCGGGGGGCTATGGCTACACCTTC.

The rearrangement uses TRBV27 and TRBJ1-2, with 7 bases identical to TRBD1. CDR3 length: 13 residues. Germline values: CDR1 MNHEY, CDR2 SMNVEV (reference sequence). V gave up 0 bases and J gave up 7 bases; unmatched junction bases: 2. This CDR3 is CASSLSGGVGYTF. The CDR3 coding sequence is TGTGCCAGCAGTTTATCAGGGGGCGTTGGCTACACCTTC.

This clone has only a few counts. V usage is TRBV7-8 and J usage is TRBJ2-5; the match to TRBD2 covers 13 bases. The ends lost 5 bases at V and 5 bases at J; junction bases unmatched: 11. The length of the CDR3 is 17 residues. Germline V gene lookup returns CDR1 SGHVS and CDR2 FQNEAQ. The CDR3 region is CASSPTSGGAMEETQYF. Here the CDR3 DNA reads TGTGCCAGCAGCCCCACTAGCGGGGGGGCCATGGAGGAGACCCAGTACTTC.

The chain links TRBV19 to TRBJ1-2; weak D call: TRBD1 (5 bases). The germline V gene has CDR1 LNHDA and CDR2 SQIVND (reference sequence). This CDR3 has 13 amino acids. With 3 bases removed from V and 8 bases from J, the gap between germline ends came to 13 bases. CDR3 sequence: CASSIESDIGYTF. Written as DNA, the CDR3 is TGTGCCAGTAGTATCGAATCGGACATCGGCTACACCTTC.

The rearrangement links TRBV7-6 to TRBJ1-6; D uncertain. Deletions cut 1 base from V and 5 bases from J, with 21 bases between. This CDR3 is built from 19 residues. Germline CDR1 SGHVS, CDR2 FNYEAQ. This CDR3 reads CASSLGPGSSPPHNSPLHF. The CDR3 nucleotides read TGTGCCAGCAGCTTAGGACCCGGGAGTTCTCCCCCCCATAATTCACCCCTCCACTTT.

The rearrangement joins TRBV5-3 to TRBJ2-3, with 11 bases lining up with TRBD1. TRBV5-3 is noted as an ORF with a role that remains uncertain. V was clipped by 4 bases and J by 1 base; unmatched bases: 17. CDR3 length: 20 amino acids. CDR3 residues: CARSLAGTGGKQLGTDTQYF. CDR3 nucleotides: TGTGCCAGAAGCCTGGCCGGGACAGGGGGAAAACAATTGGGCACAGATACGCAGTATTTT.

V is TRBV4-1 and J is TRBJ1-3; D possibly corresponds to TRBD1 (6 bases). This CDR3 is 17 amino acids long. Germline V lookup: CDR1 MGHRA, CDR2 YSYEKL. V lost 0 bases to trimming and J lost 0 bases, with 12 bases between them. CDR3 DNA sequence: TGCGCCAGCAGCCAAGACCCGACAGGATACTCTGGAAACACCATATATTTT. Translated: CASSQDPTGYSGNTIYF.

This chain joins TRBV14 and TRBJ1-1; D is unresolved. The ends were cut back, 3 bases at V and 0 bases at J, with 14 bases in the middle. This CDR3 contains 16 residues. The germline V gene has CDR1 SGHDN and CDR2 FVKESK. CDR3 bases: TGTGCCAGCAGCCAGCCTTCGGGGTCCATGAACACTGAAGCTTTCTTT. Its protein is CASSQPSGSMNTEAFF. Supplemented by reference TRBV14 and TRBJ1-1, the full variable domain reads EAGVTQFPSHSVIEKGQTVTLRCDPISGHDNLYWYRRVMGKEIKFLLHFVKESKQDESGMPNNRFLAERTGGTYSTLKVQPAELEDSGVYFCASSQPSGSMNTEAFFGQGTRLTVV.

The genes are TRBV30 and TRBJ1-4; D may be TRBD1 (5 bases). Germline values: CDR1 GTSNPN, CDR2 SVGIG (reference sequence). This CDR3 is built from 14 residues. V was clipped by 3 bases and J by 7 bases, with 15 bases between them. CDR3 residues: CAWRTGGGVEKLFF. CDR3 sequence (DNA): TGTGCCTGGAGGACCGGGGGTGGGGTTGAAAAACTGTTTTTT. Full variable domain (rest looked up from reference TRBV30 and TRBJ1-4): SQTIHQWPATLVQPVGSPLSLECTVEGTSNPNLYWYRQAAGRGLQLLFYSVGIGQISSEVPQNLSASRPQDRQFILSSKKLLLSDSGFYLCAWRTGGGVEKLFFGSGTQLSVL.

The table lists this clone with a few counts. Other DNA sequences in this sample translate to the same CDR3. This chain joins TRBV6-5 and TRBJ1-2, with 8 bases matching TRBD1. V was pared by 0 bases and J by 7 bases, with 7 bases of the junction left unmatched. The CDR3 sequence is 15 residues long. CDR1 and CDR2 (germline): MNHEY, SVGAGI. CDR3 sequence: CASSYSIRTGSGYTF. The CDR3 DNA reads as TGTGCCAGCAGTTACTCGATCCGGACAGGGTCTGGCTACACCTTC.

Only one count was recorded for this clone. This chain connects TRBV3-1 (or the pseudogene TRBV3-2) to TRBJ2-3, with 7 bases matching TRBD2. The CDR3 consists of 18 residues. The V gene end was trimmed by 5 bases and the J gene end by 0 bases; junction bases not matched to a gene: 14. Germline V gene data show CDR1 as LGHDT and CDR2 as YNNKEL (reference sequence). The chain's CDR3 is CASSGSGRRPYSTDTQYF. CDR3 coding DNA: TGTGCCAGCAGCGGTAGCGGGCGGAGGCCGTATAGCACAGATACGCAGTATTTT.

This chain uses TRBV29-1 with TRBJ1-2; D possibly corresponds to TRBD1 (5 bases). CDR3 length equals 13 residues. Germline V lookup: CDR1 SQVTM, CDR2 ANQGSEA. Trimming removed 6 bases from V and 2 bases from J, with 13 bases in between. The CDR3, as DNA: TGCAGCGTCGCTATCGACAGAAACTATGGCTACACCTTC. It codes for CSVAIDRNYGYTF.

This chain links TRBV7-3 with TRBJ2-3, with 8 bases matching TRBD2. The CDR3 consists of 14 residues. The ends lost 3 bases at V and 4 bases at J; junction bases unmatched: 3. The germline gives CDR1 SGHTA, CDR2 FQGTGA. The CDR3 DNA is TGTGCCAGCAGCTTCGCGGGGGGCGCAGATACGCAGTATTTT. Translating gives CASSFAGGADTQYF.

In its sample, this clone was seen a few times. V is TRBV2 and J is TRBJ2-7; TRBD1 matches 8 bases. The CDR3 spans 13 residues. Germline values: CDR1 SNHLY, CDR2 FYNNEI. Unmatched junction bases numbered 5, after V lost 9 bases and J lost 1 base. The CDR3 sequence is CARTRTGSYEQYF. The CDR3, as DNA: TGTGCCAGGACTAGGACAGGGTCCTACGAGCAGTACTTC.

V usage is TRBV6-4 and J usage is TRBJ2-3; D gene uncertain. The CDR3 consists of 13 residues. The germline V gene has CDR1 MRHNA and CDR2 SNTAGT. V was trimmed by 0 bases and J by 7 bases, leaving 8 bases between them. Here the CDR3 reads CASSDSALHTQYF. The CDR3 DNA reads TGTGCCAGCAGTGACTCGGCACTACATACGCAGTATTTT.

The chain links TRBV30 to TRBJ2-3; 7 bases agree with TRBD2. Germline CDR1 reads GTSNPN; CDR2 reads SVGIG (reference sequence). The V gene end was trimmed by 3 bases and the J gene end by 2 bases; junction bases not matched to a gene: 11. The CDR3 has 16 residues. The CDR3 sequence is CAWSPRRGYATDTQYF. CDR3 nucleotides: TGTGCCTGGAGCCCCCGGCGGGGGTATGCCACAGATACGCAGTATTTT.

The genes are TRBV27 and TRBJ2-2; 7 nucleotides line up with TRBD2. The CDR3 extends over 17 amino acids. Germline V gene data show CDR1 as MNHEY and CDR2 as SMNVEV (reference sequence). V shed 3 bases and J 2 bases; nucleotides not matched to a gene: 9. The CDR3 spells CASSFPLASGNTGELFF. The CDR3, as DNA: TGTGCCAGCAGTTTCCCCCTGGCTAGCGGAAACACCGGGGAGCTGTTTTTT.

The table lists this clone with a count of one. CDR3 loop: CASSLYLNTEAFF. CDR3 nucleotide sequence: TGTGCCAGCAGCTTATACTTGAACACTGAAGCTTTCTTT. The V gene is TRBV7-2, the J gene TRBJ1-1; no firm D call. The CDR3 length is 13 residues. The V gene lost 2 bases and the J gene lost 0 bases, with 4 bases spanning the gap. CDR1 and CDR2 from the germline V gene are SGHTA and FQGNSA.

This clone was observed many times. The V gene is TRBV6-4, the J gene TRBJ2-5; the match to TRBD2 covers 12 bases. Germline V CDR1 and CDR2: MRHNA, SNTAGT. The CDR3 extends over 15 amino acids. V was clipped by 5 bases and J by 2 bases; unmatched bases: 3. CDR3 loop: CASSPLAGGQETQYF. The CDR3 DNA is TGTGCCAGCAGTCCCCTAGCGGGGGGGCAAGAGACCCAGTACTTC.